What follows describes a single T cell receptor beta chain. Its cognate antigen is unknown. This CDR3 spans 13 amino acids. CDR1 and CDR2 from the germline V gene are MNHNS and SASEGT. Trimming pared 4 bases from V and 1 base from J, leaving 7 bases between. cDNA serving as the sequencing template came from extracted, reverse transcribed RNA. Clones were sequenced by immunoSEQ multiplex PCR, and TCRdb holds only the in-frame ones, with some missing. Here the sample spans about 250,000 clones, around three fifths being singletons. Treatment here: oral pan-JAK inhibitor, 5-10 mg twice daily. The data originate from a study of CD8+ T cells in alopecia areata. Study-wide results and caveats: Only a single nonresponder existed, so baseline CD8+ expansion links stay unclear.

Sample: CD4+ T cells sorted from blood, taken at approximately week 52, from a patient treated with tofacitinib. The J gene is TRBJ1-1, the V gene TRBV6-1; TRBD1 might be the D (5 bases). The clonotype was recovered from a human donor with alopecia areata. CDR3 amino acids: CASSAQENTEAFF. DNA of the CDR3: TGTGCCAGCAGTGCACAGGAGAACACTGAAGCTTTCTTT.